This TCR beta chain comes out of a study of T cell repertoires in cytomegalovirus infection. Whole-study results and caveats: Summed public TCR beta family frequency identified CMV carriers bearing the relevant HLA. Ex vivo, HLA-C-restricted CMV-specific TCR beta clonotypes prevailed over the rest of the response.

There are many counts of this clonotype. Its antigen is unidentified. The ends lost 4 bases at V and 2 bases at J; junction bases unmatched: 1. In germline, CDR1 is SGHTA, CDR2 FQGNSA. The CDR3 spans 14 residues. TCRdb re-called the reads through MiXCR, storing one row per CDR3 protein. The profile covers 510,000 or so distinct CDR3 sequences, with more than 25% appearing a single time and over 10% taken by the ten largest. Source material: PBMCs. The receptor comes from a human donor in good health (CMV status not recorded). Some clones in this sample may be carry-over from other donors' samples. The rearrangement uses TRBV7-2 and TRBJ1-4, with 7 bases fitting TRBD1. CDR3 loop: CASSYRGTNEKLFF. The CDR3 DNA sequence: TGTGCCAGCAGCTACAGGGGCACTAATGAAAAACTGTTTTTT.